The present T cell receptor (beta chain) was sequenced within a study of blood T cell repertoires in COVID-19. Living in about two dozen US areas, the participants were between roughly 18 and 89 years of age. Grouping used clinical history reported by participants in a survey and questionnaire. As originally analysed: Amplification of reference gene primers provided the estimated nucleated cell counts. Libraries were prepared by immunoSEQ multiplex PCR; TCRdb keeps only in-frame clonotypes and omits some of them. V and J calls and clone size are as listed in that table; D and trimming were resolved from the DNA. The sample consists of over 250,000 clones, roughly 86% of them appearing once. Germline lookup yields CDR1 KGHSH and CDR2 LQKENI. This CDR3 comprises 14 residues. V lost 2 bases and J 5 bases, leaving 12 bases between the germline ends.

The V gene is TRBV18, the J gene TRBJ1-1; D may be TRBD1 (6 bases). Sample: PBMCs or T cells enriched from blood (not recorded which). This clonotype originated in a woman aged 60 to 75 who had recovered from COVID-19. For the CDR3, the DNA is TGTGCCAGCTCACCAGGGGGAGGGGGGACTGAAGCTTTCTTT. It specifies CASSPGGGGTEAFF.